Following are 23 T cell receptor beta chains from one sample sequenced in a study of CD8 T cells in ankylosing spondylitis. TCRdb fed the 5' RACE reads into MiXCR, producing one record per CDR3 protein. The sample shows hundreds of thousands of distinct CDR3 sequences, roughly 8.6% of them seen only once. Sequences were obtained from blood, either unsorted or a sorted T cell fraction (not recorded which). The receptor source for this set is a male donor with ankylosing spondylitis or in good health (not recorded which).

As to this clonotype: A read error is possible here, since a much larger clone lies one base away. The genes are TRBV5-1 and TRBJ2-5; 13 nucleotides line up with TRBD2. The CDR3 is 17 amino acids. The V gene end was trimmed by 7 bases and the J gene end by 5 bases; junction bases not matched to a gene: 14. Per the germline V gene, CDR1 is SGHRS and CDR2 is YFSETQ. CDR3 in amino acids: CASLSGTSGGAEETQYF. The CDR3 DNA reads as TGCGCCAGCCTTTCGGGAACTAGCGGGGGGGCCGAGGAGACCCAGTACTTC.

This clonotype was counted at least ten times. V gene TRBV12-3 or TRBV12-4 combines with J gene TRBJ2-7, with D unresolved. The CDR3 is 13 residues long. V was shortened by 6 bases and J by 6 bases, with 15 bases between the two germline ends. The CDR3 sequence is CASSREYSSEQYF. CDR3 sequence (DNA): TGTGCCAGCAGCCGAGAGTATAGCAGCGAGCAGTACTTC.

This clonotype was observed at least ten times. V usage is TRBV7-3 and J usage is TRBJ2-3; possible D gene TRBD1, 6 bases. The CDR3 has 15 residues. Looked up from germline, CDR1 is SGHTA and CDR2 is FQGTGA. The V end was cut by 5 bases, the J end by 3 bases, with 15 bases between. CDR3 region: CASSQQGRQTDTQYF. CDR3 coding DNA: TGTGCCAGCAGCCAACAGGGACGTCAGACAGATACGCAGTATTTT.

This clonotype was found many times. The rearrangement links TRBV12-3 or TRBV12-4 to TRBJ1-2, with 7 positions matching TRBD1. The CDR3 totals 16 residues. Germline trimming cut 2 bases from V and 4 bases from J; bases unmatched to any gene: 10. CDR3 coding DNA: TGTGCCAGCAGTTTAATCCGGGACAGACACAGCTATGGCTACACCTTC. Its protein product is CASSLIRDRHSYGYTF.

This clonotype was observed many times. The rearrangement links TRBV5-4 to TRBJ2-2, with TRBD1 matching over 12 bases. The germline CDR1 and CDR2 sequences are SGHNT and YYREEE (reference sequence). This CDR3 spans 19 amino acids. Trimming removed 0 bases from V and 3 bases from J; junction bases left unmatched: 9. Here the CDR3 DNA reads TGTGCCAGCAGCTTGGTACCAGGGACAGGGGGCCCGCACACCGGGGAGCTGTTTTTT. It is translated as CASSLVPGTGGPHTGELFF.

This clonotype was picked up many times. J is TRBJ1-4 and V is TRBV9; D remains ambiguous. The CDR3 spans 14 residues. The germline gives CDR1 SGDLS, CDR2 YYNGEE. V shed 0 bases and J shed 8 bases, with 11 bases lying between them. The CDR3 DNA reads TGTGCCAGCAGCGTAGGTCCGGGTGAAGAAAAACTGTTTTTT. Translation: CASSVGPGEEKLFF.

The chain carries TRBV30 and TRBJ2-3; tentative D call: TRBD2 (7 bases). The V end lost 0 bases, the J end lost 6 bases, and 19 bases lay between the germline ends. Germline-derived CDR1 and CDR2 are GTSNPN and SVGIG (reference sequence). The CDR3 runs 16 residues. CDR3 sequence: CAWSVGGGLVRDTQYF. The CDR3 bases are TGTGCCTGGAGTGTAGGGGGGGGCCTGGTGCGGGATACGCAGTATTTT. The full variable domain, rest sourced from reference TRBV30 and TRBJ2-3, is SQTIHQWPATLVQPVGSPLSLECTVEGTSNPNLYWYRQAAGRGLQLLFYSVGIGQISSEVPQNLSASRPQDRQFILSSKKLLLSDSGFYLCAWSVGGGLVRDTQYFGPGTRLTVL.

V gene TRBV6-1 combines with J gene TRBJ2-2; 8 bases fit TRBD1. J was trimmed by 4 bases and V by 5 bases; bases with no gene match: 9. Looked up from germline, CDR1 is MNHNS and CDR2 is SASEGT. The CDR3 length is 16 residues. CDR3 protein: CASSRLGQGRTGELFF. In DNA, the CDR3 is TGTGCCAGCAGTCGCCTTGGACAGGGACGCACCGGGGAGCTGTTTTTT.

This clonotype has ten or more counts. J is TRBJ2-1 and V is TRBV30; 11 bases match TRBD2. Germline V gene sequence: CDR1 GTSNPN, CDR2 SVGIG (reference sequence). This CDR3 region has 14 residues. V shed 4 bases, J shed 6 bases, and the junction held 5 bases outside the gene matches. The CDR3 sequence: CAWTSGGPSNEQFF. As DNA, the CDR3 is TGTGCCTGGACTAGCGGGGGGCCATCCAATGAGCAGTTCTTC.

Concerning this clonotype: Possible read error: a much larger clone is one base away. DNA for the CDR3: TGCAGCGTGGTGGCGGGACAGGAAAACCCCATATATTTT. Residues: CSVVAGQENPIYF. V gene TRBV29-1 combines with J gene TRBJ1-3, with 8 bases that match TRBD1. This CDR3 comprises 13 residues. Germline CDR1 and CDR2: SQVTM and ANQGSEA.

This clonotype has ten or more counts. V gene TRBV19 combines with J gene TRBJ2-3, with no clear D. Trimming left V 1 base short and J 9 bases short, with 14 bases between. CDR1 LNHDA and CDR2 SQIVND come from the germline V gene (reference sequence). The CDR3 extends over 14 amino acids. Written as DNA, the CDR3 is TGTGCCAGTAGTATAGGAACAGCCCGTGGAACGCAGTATTTT. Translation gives CASSIGTARGTQYF.

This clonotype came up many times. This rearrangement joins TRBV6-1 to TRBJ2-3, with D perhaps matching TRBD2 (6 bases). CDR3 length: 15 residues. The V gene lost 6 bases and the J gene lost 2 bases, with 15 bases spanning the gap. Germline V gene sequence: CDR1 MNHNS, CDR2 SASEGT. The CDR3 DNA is TGTGCCAGCAGCCACGTGGCGGGGAACACAGATACGCAGTATTTT. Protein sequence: CASSHVAGNTDTQYF.

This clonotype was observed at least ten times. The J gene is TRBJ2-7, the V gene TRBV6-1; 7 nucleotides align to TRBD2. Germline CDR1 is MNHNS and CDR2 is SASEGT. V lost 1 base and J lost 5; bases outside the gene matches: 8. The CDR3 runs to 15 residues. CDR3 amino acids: CASSEGREIYHEQYF. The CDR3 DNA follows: TGTGCCAGCAGTGAAGGGCGGGAGATCTACCACGAGCAGTACTTC.

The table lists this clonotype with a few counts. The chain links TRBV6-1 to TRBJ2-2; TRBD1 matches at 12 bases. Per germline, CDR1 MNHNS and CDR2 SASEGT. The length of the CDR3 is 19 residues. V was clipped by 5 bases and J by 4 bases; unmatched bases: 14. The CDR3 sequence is CASSITGTGGATVTGELFF. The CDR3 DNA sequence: TGTGCCAGCAGTATAACCGGGACAGGGGGCGCGACGGTCACCGGGGAGCTGTTTTTT.

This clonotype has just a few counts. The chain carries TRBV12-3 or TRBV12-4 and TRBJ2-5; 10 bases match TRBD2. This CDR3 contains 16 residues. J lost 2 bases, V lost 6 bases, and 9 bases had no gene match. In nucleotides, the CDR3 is TGTGCCAGCAGCATCTCTAGCGGGAGAGGGCAAGAGACCCAGTACTTC. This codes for CASSISSGRGQETQYF.

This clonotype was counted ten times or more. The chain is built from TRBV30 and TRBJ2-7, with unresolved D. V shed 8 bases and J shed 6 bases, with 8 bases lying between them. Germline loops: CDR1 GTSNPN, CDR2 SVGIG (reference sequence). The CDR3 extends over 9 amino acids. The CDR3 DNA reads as TGTGCCCCCCCGAGCGAGCAGTACTTC. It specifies CAPPSEQYF.

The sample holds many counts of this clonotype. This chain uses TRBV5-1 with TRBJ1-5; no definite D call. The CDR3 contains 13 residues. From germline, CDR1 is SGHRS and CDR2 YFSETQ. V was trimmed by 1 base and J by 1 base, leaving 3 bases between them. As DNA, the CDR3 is TGCGCCAGCAGCTTGCAAAGCAATCAGCCCCAGCATTTT. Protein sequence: CASSLQSNQPQHF.

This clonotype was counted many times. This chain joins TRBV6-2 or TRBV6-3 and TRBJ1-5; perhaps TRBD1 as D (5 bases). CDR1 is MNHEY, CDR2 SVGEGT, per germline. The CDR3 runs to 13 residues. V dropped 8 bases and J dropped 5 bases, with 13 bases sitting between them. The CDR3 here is CASGNDRDQPQHF. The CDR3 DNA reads TGTGCCAGCGGAAACGACAGAGATCAGCCCCAGCATTTT.

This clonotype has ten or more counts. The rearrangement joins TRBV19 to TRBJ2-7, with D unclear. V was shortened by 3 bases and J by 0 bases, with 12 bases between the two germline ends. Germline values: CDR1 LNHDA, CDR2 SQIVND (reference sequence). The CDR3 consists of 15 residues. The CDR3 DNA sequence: TGTGCCAGTAGTATTATGGCAGGTGGCTCCTACGAGCAGTACTTC. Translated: CASSIMAGGSYEQYF.

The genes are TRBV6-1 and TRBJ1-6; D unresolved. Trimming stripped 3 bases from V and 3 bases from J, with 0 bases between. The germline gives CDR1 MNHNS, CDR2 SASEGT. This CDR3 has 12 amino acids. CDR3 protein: CASSDYNSPLHF. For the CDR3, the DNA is TGTGCCAGCAGTGACTATAATTCACCCCTCCACTTT.

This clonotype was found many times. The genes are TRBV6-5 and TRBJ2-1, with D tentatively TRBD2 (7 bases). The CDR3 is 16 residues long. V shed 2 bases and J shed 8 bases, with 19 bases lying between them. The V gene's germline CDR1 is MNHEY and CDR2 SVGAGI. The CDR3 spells CASSYRGGGAGDEQFF. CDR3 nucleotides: TGTGCCAGCAGTTACCGAGGGGGGGGGGCTGGAGATGAGCAGTTCTTC.

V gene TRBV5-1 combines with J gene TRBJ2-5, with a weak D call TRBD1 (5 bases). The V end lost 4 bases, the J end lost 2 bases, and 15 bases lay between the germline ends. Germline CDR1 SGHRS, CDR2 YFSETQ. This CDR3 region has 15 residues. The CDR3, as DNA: TGCGCCAGCAGCCCAGGGTTGGTCGGGCAAGAGACCCAGTACTTC. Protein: CASSPGLVGQETQYF.

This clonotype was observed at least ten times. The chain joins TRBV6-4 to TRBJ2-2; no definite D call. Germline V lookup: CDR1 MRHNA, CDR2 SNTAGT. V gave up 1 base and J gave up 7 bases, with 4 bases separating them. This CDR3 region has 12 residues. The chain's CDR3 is CASSDWVGELFF. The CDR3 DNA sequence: TGTGCCAGCAGTGACTGGGTCGGGGAGCTGTTTTTT.